This entry lists 7 T cell receptor beta chains sequenced from one sample in a study of response to subunit inactivated influenza vaccine. MiXCR was run by TCRdb on the RT-PCR reads, yielding one entry per CDR3 protein. Of about 500,000 distinct CDR3 sequences in the sample, less than 7.5% are singletons; the top ten hold under 15%. The material sequenced was PBMCs from blood, taken 23 to 25 months after vaccination. The receptors stem from a man aged 45 to 70 who received an inactivated influenza vaccine.

In its sample, this clonotype was seen many times. The chain recombines TRBV10-3 with TRBJ2-5, with D hard to call. This CDR3 region has 14 residues. Germline loops: CDR1 ENHRY, CDR2 SYGVKD. V dropped 0 bases and J dropped 1 base, with 6 bases sitting between them. The CDR3 region is CAISESGLQETQYF. CDR3 sequence (DNA): TGTGCCATCAGTGAGTCAGGGCTCCAAGAGACCCAGTACTTC.

The chain is built from TRBV5-5 and TRBJ1-5; a weak D match, TRBD1 (5 bases). Trimming removed 4 bases from V and 3 bases from J, with 14 bases in between. Germline V gene data show CDR1 as SGHKS and CDR2 as YYEKEE (reference sequence). The CDR3 consists of 15 residues. The CDR3 DNA is TGTGCCAGCAGCCCCTTCGGGACGGACAATCAGCCCCAGCATTTT. Translation gives CASSPFGTDNQPQHF.

The chain has TRBV28 and TRBJ2-5, with a weak D call TRBD2 (6 bases). Germline CDR1 reads MDHEN; CDR2 reads SYDVKM. V lost 5 bases and J 4 bases, leaving 14 bases between the germline ends. The CDR3 has 14 residues. The CDR3 sequence: CASSPTGGIETQYF. CDR3 sequence (DNA): TGTGCCAGCAGTCCCACCGGGGGTATAGAGACCCAGTACTTC.

V is TRBV6-1 and J is TRBJ2-2, with 10 bases lining up with TRBD1. This CDR3 has 15 residues. Trimming took 7 bases from V and 6 from J; bases not matched to a gene: 8. CDR1 MNHNS and CDR2 SASEGT come from the germline V gene. CDR3 loop: CASTRAGTGAGELFF. The CDR3 region has the DNA TGTGCCAGCACCAGAGCCGGGACAGGGGCCGGGGAGCTGTTTTTT.

The CDR3 DNA reads TGTGCCAGCAGCATCCAGCGGTCCACCGGGGAGCTGTTTTTT. It encodes CASSIQRSTGELFF. The chain is built from TRBV5-6 and TRBJ2-2, with D possibly being TRBD2 (5 bases). CDR3 size: 14 residues. V lost 4 bases and J 4 bases, leaving 11 bases between the germline ends. Germline values: CDR1 SGHDT, CDR2 YYEEEE.

The rearrangement joins TRBV27 to TRBJ2-3; 10 nucleotides agree with TRBD2. Germline CDR1 and CDR2: MNHEY and SMNVEV (reference sequence). This CDR3 comprises 15 residues. The V and J ends lost 3 bases and 6 bases, in that order; junction bases with no gene match: 6. CDR3 residues: CASSFQGLAMDTQYF. The CDR3 DNA is TGTGCCAGCAGTTTTCAGGGACTAGCGATGGATACGCAGTATTTT.

As regards this clonotype: This may stem from a read error, because a much larger clone lies one nucleotide away. The V gene is TRBV7-2, the J gene TRBJ2-3; D remains ambiguous. The CDR3 runs 14 residues. The germline CDR1 and CDR2 sequences are SGHTA and FQGNSA. Trimming left V 1 base short and J 2 bases short, with 7 bases between. CDR3 in amino acids: CASSLVRNTDTQYF. The CDR3 nucleotides are TGTGCCAGCAGCTTAGTACGGAACACAGATACGCAGTATTTT.